The 18 T cell receptor beta chains presented below share a single source sample, sequenced in a study of cytomegalovirus exposure and HLA in healthy donors. PCR primers comprised 60 Vbeta and 13 Jbeta primers. TCRdb's table, derived via immunoSEQ multiplex PCR, lists solely in-frame clones and lacks some. Of 150,000 to 200,000 clones listed, 80% are singletons. What was sequenced was PBMCs. All receptors come from a man aged 35-49 years in good health and CMV-seronegative.

This sequence joins TRBV27 and TRBJ2-1, with 8 bases matching TRBD2. With V trimmed by 2 bases and J by 6 bases, 3 bases remained unmatched. This CDR3 is 14 amino acids long. Germline CDR1 is MNHEY and CDR2 is SMNVEV (reference sequence). In nucleotides, the CDR3 is TGTGCCAGCAGTTTAGCGGGAGGTATCAATGAGCAGTTCTTC. It codes for CASSLAGGINEQFF.

The chain couples TRBV6-5 to TRBJ2-2, with D perhaps matching TRBD2 (5 bases). Germline CDR1 reads MNHEY; CDR2 reads SVGAGI. The CDR3 extends over 13 amino acids. Trimming removed 7 bases at V and 6 bases at J, with 12 bases between. CDR3 sequence reads: CASKRSAPGELFF. CDR3 DNA: TGTGCCAGCAAGCGGTCAGCACCCGGGGAGCTGTTTTTT.

This chain links TRBV19 with TRBJ2-1; maybe TRBD1 (6 bases). Germline V gene sequence: CDR1 LNHDA, CDR2 SQIVND (reference sequence). The CDR3 extends over 16 amino acids. V lost 5 bases to trimming and J lost 0 bases, with 14 bases between them. The CDR3: CASSWAGDNSYNEQFF. In DNA form, the CDR3 reads TGTGCCAGTAGTTGGGCAGGGGACAACTCCTACAATGAGCAGTTCTTC.

This rearrangement joins TRBV2 to TRBJ2-7, with 11 bases matching TRBD2. Germline V gene data show CDR1 as SNHLY and CDR2 as FYNNEI. V shed 7 bases, J shed 1 base, and the junction held 3 bases outside the gene matches. The CDR3 covers 14 residues. CDR3 nucleotide sequence: TGTGCCAGCAATAGCGGGGGGGGGTCCTACGAGCAGTACTTC. Translation: CASNSGGGSYEQYF. The full variable domain, rest sourced from reference TRBV2 and TRBJ2-7, is EPEVTQTPSHQVTQMGQEVILRCVPISNHLYFYWYRQILGQKVEFLVSFYNNEISEKSEIFDDQFSVERPDGSNFTLKIRSTKLEDSAMYFCASNSGGGSYEQYFGPGTRLTVT.

The CDR3 DNA reads as TGTGCCAGCAGTGTGCGACAGGGCGGGGATCAGCCCCAGCATTTT. Its translation: CASSVRQGGDQPQHF. This chain connects TRBV6-5 to TRBJ1-5; 7 positions match TRBD1. The CDR3 is 15 amino acids. Germline CDR1 and CDR2: MNHEY and SVGAGI. The junction had 9 bases not matched to a gene; V was cut back by 5 bases and J by 5 bases.

V usage is TRBV4-1 and J usage is TRBJ2-3; 8 nucleotides match TRBD2. The CDR3 extends over 17 amino acids. Germline-derived CDR1 and CDR2 are MGHRA and YSYEKL. The J segment lost 2 bases and the V segment lost 4 bases, leaving 11 bases of the junction unmatched. This CDR3 reads CASSPYIGLANTDTQYF. The DNA for the CDR3 is TGCGCCAGCAGCCCTTACATCGGACTAGCCAACACAGATACGCAGTATTTT.

V gene TRBV5-1 combines with J gene TRBJ2-7, with 9 bases aligning to TRBD2. Per the germline V gene, CDR1 is SGHRS and CDR2 is YFSETQ. The length of the CDR3 is 16 residues. Trimming took 3 bases from V and 0 from J; bases not matched to a gene: 7. Here the CDR3 reads CASSWTLAGPSYEQYF. DNA for the CDR3: TGCGCCAGCAGCTGGACTCTAGCGGGGCCCTCCTACGAGCAGTACTTC.

This clone was found once. V gene TRBV7-6 combines with J gene TRBJ2-1; 12 bases are a match to TRBD2. V shed 2 bases, J shed 5 bases, and the junction held 7 bases outside the gene matches. The germline gives CDR1 SGHVS, CDR2 FNYEAQ. This CDR3 spans 17 amino acids. CDR3 region: CASSLTSGGPGHNEQFF. The CDR3 DNA follows: TGTGCCAGCAGCTTAACTAGCGGGGGGCCAGGCCACAATGAGCAGTTCTTC.

This chain joins TRBV25-1 and TRBJ2-2; 10 bases match TRBD1. V was pared by 6 bases and J by 3 bases, with 4 bases of the junction left unmatched. Germline assignment: CDR1 MGHDK and CDR2 SYGVNS. This CDR3 is built from 15 residues. The CDR3 sequence: CASRGTGVYTGELFF. CDR3 nucleotides: TGTGCCAGCAGAGGGACAGGGGTATACACCGGGGAGCTGTTTTTT. The whole variable domain, remainder taken from reference TRBV25-1 and TRBJ2-2, is EADIYQTPRYLVIGTGKKITLECSQTMGHDKMYWYQQDPGMELHLIHYSYGVNSTEKGDLSSESTVSRIRTEHFPLTLESARPSHTSQYLCASRGTGVYTGELFFGEGSRLTVL.

This rearrangement joins TRBV6-6 to TRBJ1-5; 10 bases are a match to TRBD1. The germline gives CDR1 MNHNY, CDR2 SVGAGI (reference sequence). This CDR3 comprises 15 residues. The V gene end was trimmed by 8 bases and the J gene end by 6 bases; junction bases not matched to a gene: 10. CDR3: CASRLGTGVFQPQHF. The DNA of the CDR3 is TGTGCCAGCCGCTTAGGGACAGGGGTTTTTCAGCCCCAGCATTTT.

This chain uses TRBV5-5 with TRBJ1-5; the D is unclear. The CDR3 has 16 residues. From germline, CDR1 is SGHKS and CDR2 YYEKEE (reference sequence). Trimming took off 4 bases at V and 0 bases at J, with 14 bases between the two ends. CDR3 amino acids: CASSQSGGNSNQPQHF. DNA of the CDR3: TGTGCCAGCAGCCAATCAGGCGGGAATAGCAATCAGCCCCAGCATTTT.

This chain connects TRBV5-4 to TRBJ1-2, with 8 bases aligning to TRBD1. V shed 6 bases, J shed 8 bases, and the junction held 12 bases outside the gene matches. CDR1 and CDR2 from the germline V gene are SGHNT and YYREEE (reference sequence). The CDR3 length is 14 residues. CDR3 sequence reads: CASIDRGKLWGYTF. In DNA, the CDR3 is TGTGCCAGCATCGACAGGGGTAAATTATGGGGCTACACCTTC.

This CDR3 is CASSLVGGSYEQYF. The DNA of the CDR3 is TGTGCCAGCAGCTTAGTGGGGGGCTCCTACGAGCAGTACTTC. The V call is TRBV7-2, the J call TRBJ2-7; possibly TRBD2 for D (6 bases). Per the germline V gene, CDR1 is SGHTA and CDR2 is FQGNSA. This CDR3 spans 14 amino acids. V was shortened by 1 base and J by 0 bases, with 7 bases between the two germline ends.

This clone has only a few counts. The V call is TRBV6-5, the J call TRBJ1-6, with D perhaps TRBD1 (6 bases). Germline V CDR1 and CDR2: MNHEY, SVGAGI. The V end lost 5 bases, the J end lost 6 bases, and 11 bases lay between the germline ends. The length of the CDR3 is 14 residues. The CDR3 sequence: CASSRTVPNSPLHF. The CDR3 DNA reads as TGTGCCAGCAGTAGGACAGTCCCTAATTCACCCCTCCACTTT.

Only a few counts were recorded for this clone. As DNA, the CDR3 is TGTGCCAGTAGTACCAGGGTTGAAAAACTGTTTTTT. It translates to CASSTRVEKLFF. V and J are TRBV19 and TRBJ1-4; tentative D call: TRBD1 (5 bases). The CDR3 is made up of 12 amino acids. Germline-derived CDR1 and CDR2 are LNHDA and SQIVND (reference sequence). V dropped 4 bases and J dropped 7 bases, with 7 bases sitting between them.

This sequence joins TRBV7-2 and TRBJ1-2; D not certain. The V gene lost 4 bases and the J gene lost 5 bases, with 8 bases spanning the gap. CDR3 length: 12 amino acids. Germline loops: CDR1 SGHTA, CDR2 FQGNSA. CDR3 protein: CASSSTRYGYTF. The CDR3 DNA reads TGTGCCAGCAGCTCGACAAGATATGGCTACACCTTC.

This rearrangement joins TRBV7-2 to TRBJ2-2, with 8 bases identical to TRBD1. Germline V gives CDR1 SGHTA, CDR2 FQGNSA. This CDR3 has 15 amino acids. After removal of 3 bases from V and 3 bases from J, the junction contained 3 bases not matched to a gene. The CDR3 region has the DNA TGTGCCAGCAGCTTCCGACAGGGGTACACCGGGGAGCTGTTTTTT. Protein product: CASSFRQGYTGELFF.

This chain uses TRBV6-1 with TRBJ1-6; possible D gene TRBD1, 5 bases. The CDR3 spans 15 residues. V gave up 1 base and J gave up 8 bases, with 12 bases separating them. Germline V gene lookup returns CDR1 MNHNS and CDR2 SASEGT. CDR3 loop: CASSEEGPTDSPLHF. The CDR3 nucleotides read TGTGCCAGCAGTGAAGAGGGGCCCACGGATTCACCCCTCCACTTT.